This T cell receptor beta chain was profiled in a study of shared clonotypes between healthy human individuals. About the study: Each donor had three CD4 naive, three CD4 memory, two CD8 naive and one CD8 memory plate. Study-level results: Naive subsets, compared against memory subsets, generally had larger estimated richness values.

The naive CD8 fraction comprised CD45RO-negative cells positively selected for CCR7 and excluded terminally differentiated effector memory CD45RA+ cells. Worth noting for this clone: What it recognizes is unknown.

V was shortened by 1 base and J by 4 bases, with 20 bases between the two germline ends. This CDR3 comprises 17 residues. Germline lookup yields CDR1 MNHEY and CDR2 SMNVEV (reference sequence). The table came from immunoSEQ multiplex PCR; TCRdb's copy has only in-frame clones and leaves some out. Altogether about 2 million clones are present, about 95% being singletons, with the ten largest covering roughly 1.2%. The sequencing sample was made of naive CD8+ T cells sorted from blood. This sequence joins TRBV27 and TRBJ2-7; D perhaps matches TRBD2 (7 bases). The receptor was derived from a young man in good health. Here the CDR3 reads CASSLYPGGGLRYEQYF. CDR3 nucleotide sequence: TGTGCCAGCAGTTTATATCCTGGGGGGGGGCTCAGGTACGAGCAGTACTTC.